These 22 T cell receptor beta chains were sequenced from one sample in a study of T cells after yellow fever vaccination. TCRdb re-called the 5' RACE reads with MiXCR, one entry per CDR3 protein. The sample has a few hundred thousand distinct CDR3 sequences, about 17% seen once. Here the sequenced sample was PBMCs, taken around 5 days after the first yellow fever vaccination. The receptors originated from a man aged 18 to 29 who received the YFV17D yellow fever vaccine.

The V call is TRBV6-4, the J call TRBJ2-5; D remains ambiguous. Trimming left V 6 bases short and J 3 bases short, with 17 bases between. The CDR3 totals 15 residues. From germline, CDR1 is MRHNA and CDR2 SNTAGT. CDR3 DNA: TGTGCCAGCAGCCTAACGGGTTTTGGGGAAGAGACCCAGTACTTC. It encodes CASSLTGFGEETQYF.

The chain employs TRBV4-1 and TRBJ1-1; D unresolved. CDR1 is MGHRA, CDR2 YSYEKL, per germline. This CDR3 region has 13 residues. V was pared by 0 bases and J by 6 bases, with 8 bases between. This chain's CDR3 is CASSQDRGSEAFF. CDR3 nucleotides: TGCGCCAGCAGCCAAGATCGTGGCTCTGAAGCTTTCTTT.

The chain uses TRBV7-2 and TRBJ1-5; no firm D call. The CDR3 totals 14 residues. Per the germline V gene, CDR1 is SGHTA and CDR2 is FQGNSA. Trimming stripped 5 bases from V and 6 bases from J, with 14 bases between. CDR3 loop: CASSPGVMGQPQHF. In DNA form, the CDR3 reads TGTGCCAGCAGCCCCGGAGTGATGGGTCAGCCCCAGCATTTT.

In this sample, this clonotype turned up a few times. The chain uses TRBV5-6 and TRBJ1-1, with D perhaps matching TRBD1 (6 bases). CDR3 size: 12 residues. Trimming pared 4 bases from V and 10 bases from J, leaving 14 bases between. Germline V gives CDR1 SGHDT, CDR2 YYEEEE. In DNA form, the CDR3 reads TGTGCCAGCAGCCCGGGGGGCAACCCAGCTTTCTTT. It yields the protein CASSPGGNPAFF.

The V gene is TRBV24-1, the J gene TRBJ2-3, with a possible D match to TRBD2 (5 bases). Germline CDR1 reads KGHDR; CDR2 reads SFDVKD. The ends were cut back, 1 base at V and 1 base at J, with 8 bases in the middle. This CDR3 has 15 amino acids. DNA of the CDR3: TGTGCCACCAGTGATTTAGCGGATGGCACAGATACGCAGTATTTT. It encodes CATSDLADGTDTQYF.

The gene calls are TRBV29-1 and TRBJ2-1; a weak D match, TRBD2 (5 bases). This CDR3 spans 15 amino acids. Germline V gene sequence: CDR1 SQVTM, CDR2 ANQGSEA. With 7 bases removed from V and 4 bases from J, the gap between germline ends came to 20 bases. In DNA form, the CDR3 reads TGCAGCGCAAGACGAATAGGCGGGCAGTACAATGAGCAGTTCTTC. This codes for CSARRIGGQYNEQFF.

The CDR3 nucleotides are TGTGCCAGCAGCACACTAGCGGGGGGCCAGACCCAGTACTTC. It is translated as CASSTLAGGQTQYF. The V gene is TRBV5-6, the J gene TRBJ2-5; TRBD2 matches at 12 bases. The CDR3 sequence is 14 residues long. J was trimmed by 6 bases and V by 4 bases; bases with no gene match: 4. Germline CDR1 SGHDT, CDR2 YYEEEE.

This clonotype was seen a handful of times. J is TRBJ1-5 and V is TRBV19; TRBD1 might be the D (5 bases). Trimming pared 9 bases from V and 4 bases from J, leaving 10 bases between. CDR1 and CDR2 from the germline V gene are LNHDA and SQIVND (reference sequence). The CDR3 is 12 residues long. The CDR3 loop reads CASETENQPQHF. The CDR3 bases are TGTGCCAGCGAGACAGAGAATCAGCCCCAGCATTTT.

The chain links TRBV4-1 to TRBJ2-7; 13 bases fit TRBD2. There are 18 residues in the CDR3. The germline V gene encodes CDR1 MGHRA and CDR2 YSYEKL. Trimming cost V 0 bases and J 0 bases; bases outside gene matches: 5. CDR3 residues: CASSQEGLAGVVSYEQYF. Written as DNA, the CDR3 is TGCGCCAGCAGCCAAGAAGGACTAGCGGGGGTTGTCTCCTACGAGCAGTACTTC.

The V gene is TRBV5-6, the J gene TRBJ1-1, with a tentative D call TRBD1 (5 bases). The CDR3 contains 14 residues. The V gene lost 1 base and the J gene lost 4 bases, with 11 bases spanning the gap. The germline V gene encodes CDR1 SGHDT and CDR2 YYEEEE. CDR3 sequence (DNA): TGTGCCAGCAGCTTGTCTGGGGCTACCACTGAAGCTTTCTTT. Protein: CASSLSGATTEAFF.

The chain combines TRBV11-2 with TRBJ1-1, with D perhaps matching TRBD1 (6 bases). CDR1 SGHAT and CDR2 FQNNGV come from the germline V gene. The ends were cut back, 5 bases at V and 1 base at J, with 14 bases in the middle. The CDR3 has 15 amino acids. Here the CDR3 reads CASSPSTGKNTEAFF. In DNA, the CDR3 is TGTGCCAGCAGCCCCTCAACAGGGAAGAACACTGAAGCTTTCTTT.

The chain couples TRBV5-1 to TRBJ1-2; D gene ambiguous. Trimming removed 4 bases from V and 2 bases from J, with 12 bases in between. There are 14 residues in the CDR3. Germline CDR1 reads SGHRS; CDR2 reads YFSETQ. The CDR3 loop reads CASSVLQGNYGYTF. For the CDR3, the DNA is TGCGCCAGCAGCGTTTTACAAGGGAACTATGGCTACACCTTC.

In its sample, this clonotype was seen a few times. This chain connects TRBV7-9 to TRBJ2-7; D ambiguous. Per germline, CDR1 SEHNR and CDR2 FQNEAQ (reference sequence). V lost 1 base to trimming and J lost 4 bases, with 14 bases between them. The CDR3 extends over 15 amino acids. The CDR3 coding sequence is TGTGCCAGCAGCTTAGGGGTCGGGTCCCCATACGAGCAGTACGTC. Its protein is CASSLGVGSPYEQYV.

There are a few counts of this clonotype. CDR3 in amino acids: CASSSYSDNYNEQFF. DNA for the CDR3: TGTGCCAGCAGCTCCTACAGCGACAATTACAATGAGCAGTTCTTC. J is TRBJ2-1 and V is TRBV11-2; D not resolved. V gave up 4 bases and J gave up 4 bases, with 14 bases separating them. The CDR3 covers 15 residues. Germline CDR1 is SGHAT and CDR2 is FQNNGV.

This clonotype has a handful of counts. This chain connects TRBV7-9 to TRBJ1-2; the match to TRBD1 covers 8 bases. The CDR3 runs to 12 residues. The junction had 7 bases not matched to a gene; V was cut back by 8 bases and J by 8 bases. Per germline, CDR1 SEHNR and CDR2 FQNEAQ (reference sequence). The CDR3 sequence is CASSRGPQGYTF. CDR3 coding DNA: TGTGCCAGCTCCAGGGGGCCGCAAGGCTACACCTTC. Using reference TRBV7-9 and TRBJ1-2 for the parts outside the CDR3, the full variable domain is DTGVSQNPRHKITKRGQNVTFRCDPISEHNRLYWYRQTLGQGPEFLTYFQNEAQLEKSRLLSDRFSAERPKGSFSTLEIQRTEQGDSAMYLCASSRGPQGYTFGSGTRLTVV.

This clonotype was seen a handful of times. The chain employs TRBV7-3 and TRBJ2-7; TRBD1 might be the D (6 bases). Germline lookup yields CDR1 SGHTA and CDR2 FQGTGA. V was pared by 0 bases and J by 2 bases, with 11 bases between. CDR3 length equals 15 residues. The CDR3 sequence: CASSLTGAGPYEQYF. The CDR3 coding sequence is TGTGCCAGCAGCTTAACGGGGGCGGGTCCCTACGAGCAGTACTTC.

The sample holds a few counts of this clonotype. This rearrangement joins TRBV6-4 to TRBJ1-5; D unresolved. The CDR3 runs to 13 residues. V was pared by 4 bases and J by 4 bases, with 8 bases between. Germline CDR1 and CDR2: MRHNA and SNTAGT. The CDR3, as DNA: TGTGCCAGCAGTGTTCTCGAGAATCAGCCCCAGCATTTT. Translated: CASSVLENQPQHF.

This clonotype was found many times. V gene TRBV20-1 combines with J gene TRBJ2-7, with 8 nucleotides matching TRBD2. CDR1 is DFQATT, CDR2 SNEGSKA, per germline (reference sequence). V lost 6 bases and J lost 1; bases outside the gene matches: 8. The CDR3 consists of 14 residues. CDR3 region: CSALPGGGSYEQYV. As DNA, the CDR3 is TGCAGTGCCCTTCCGGGGGGGGGGTCCTACGAGCAGTACGTC.

This clonotype was detected a few times. V usage is TRBV6-1 and J usage is TRBJ2-7; D perhaps matches TRBD1 (6 bases). Between the trimmed V and J ends, which lost 3 bases and 4 bases, there was a span of 16 bases. Germline-derived CDR1 and CDR2 are MNHNS and SASEGT. CDR3 length: 15 residues. The CDR3, as DNA: TGTGCCAGCAGTGATCCAGCGCAGGGGTCGTACGAGCAGTACTTC. Translated: CASSDPAQGSYEQYF.

This clonotype has just a few counts. V usage is TRBV11-1 and J usage is TRBJ2-1; the match to TRBD1 covers 7 bases. Trimming removed 5 bases from V and 1 base from J; junction bases left unmatched: 8. The CDR3 contains 16 residues. Germline CDR1 SGHAT, CDR2 FQDESV (reference sequence). This CDR3 is CASSRGQTISYNEQFF. Written as DNA, the CDR3 is TGTGCCAGCAGCCGGGGACAGACTATTTCCTACAATGAGCAGTTCTTC.

This clonotype was detected only a few times. The rearrangement uses TRBV4-1 and TRBJ2-7; D gene unclear. In germline, CDR1 is MGHRA, CDR2 YSYEKL. Trimming pared 4 bases from V and 4 bases from J, leaving 17 bases between. This CDR3 has 15 residues. The CDR3 sequence: CASSLEPGGPYEQYF. The CDR3 DNA reads as TGCGCCAGCAGCCTAGAGCCCGGCGGACCTTACGAGCAGTACTTC.

This clonotype was found a few times. The chain has TRBV20-1 and TRBJ1-1; D is perhaps TRBD1 (6 bases). Trimming took 5 bases from V and 6 from J, leaving 16 bases between them. Germline CDR1 reads DFQATT; CDR2 reads SNEGSKA (reference sequence). This CDR3 is 13 amino acids long. In DNA, the CDR3 is TGCAGTGCTCAGGACAGCTCTGGGGCTGAAGCTTTCTTT. This gives the protein CSAQDSSGAEAFF.